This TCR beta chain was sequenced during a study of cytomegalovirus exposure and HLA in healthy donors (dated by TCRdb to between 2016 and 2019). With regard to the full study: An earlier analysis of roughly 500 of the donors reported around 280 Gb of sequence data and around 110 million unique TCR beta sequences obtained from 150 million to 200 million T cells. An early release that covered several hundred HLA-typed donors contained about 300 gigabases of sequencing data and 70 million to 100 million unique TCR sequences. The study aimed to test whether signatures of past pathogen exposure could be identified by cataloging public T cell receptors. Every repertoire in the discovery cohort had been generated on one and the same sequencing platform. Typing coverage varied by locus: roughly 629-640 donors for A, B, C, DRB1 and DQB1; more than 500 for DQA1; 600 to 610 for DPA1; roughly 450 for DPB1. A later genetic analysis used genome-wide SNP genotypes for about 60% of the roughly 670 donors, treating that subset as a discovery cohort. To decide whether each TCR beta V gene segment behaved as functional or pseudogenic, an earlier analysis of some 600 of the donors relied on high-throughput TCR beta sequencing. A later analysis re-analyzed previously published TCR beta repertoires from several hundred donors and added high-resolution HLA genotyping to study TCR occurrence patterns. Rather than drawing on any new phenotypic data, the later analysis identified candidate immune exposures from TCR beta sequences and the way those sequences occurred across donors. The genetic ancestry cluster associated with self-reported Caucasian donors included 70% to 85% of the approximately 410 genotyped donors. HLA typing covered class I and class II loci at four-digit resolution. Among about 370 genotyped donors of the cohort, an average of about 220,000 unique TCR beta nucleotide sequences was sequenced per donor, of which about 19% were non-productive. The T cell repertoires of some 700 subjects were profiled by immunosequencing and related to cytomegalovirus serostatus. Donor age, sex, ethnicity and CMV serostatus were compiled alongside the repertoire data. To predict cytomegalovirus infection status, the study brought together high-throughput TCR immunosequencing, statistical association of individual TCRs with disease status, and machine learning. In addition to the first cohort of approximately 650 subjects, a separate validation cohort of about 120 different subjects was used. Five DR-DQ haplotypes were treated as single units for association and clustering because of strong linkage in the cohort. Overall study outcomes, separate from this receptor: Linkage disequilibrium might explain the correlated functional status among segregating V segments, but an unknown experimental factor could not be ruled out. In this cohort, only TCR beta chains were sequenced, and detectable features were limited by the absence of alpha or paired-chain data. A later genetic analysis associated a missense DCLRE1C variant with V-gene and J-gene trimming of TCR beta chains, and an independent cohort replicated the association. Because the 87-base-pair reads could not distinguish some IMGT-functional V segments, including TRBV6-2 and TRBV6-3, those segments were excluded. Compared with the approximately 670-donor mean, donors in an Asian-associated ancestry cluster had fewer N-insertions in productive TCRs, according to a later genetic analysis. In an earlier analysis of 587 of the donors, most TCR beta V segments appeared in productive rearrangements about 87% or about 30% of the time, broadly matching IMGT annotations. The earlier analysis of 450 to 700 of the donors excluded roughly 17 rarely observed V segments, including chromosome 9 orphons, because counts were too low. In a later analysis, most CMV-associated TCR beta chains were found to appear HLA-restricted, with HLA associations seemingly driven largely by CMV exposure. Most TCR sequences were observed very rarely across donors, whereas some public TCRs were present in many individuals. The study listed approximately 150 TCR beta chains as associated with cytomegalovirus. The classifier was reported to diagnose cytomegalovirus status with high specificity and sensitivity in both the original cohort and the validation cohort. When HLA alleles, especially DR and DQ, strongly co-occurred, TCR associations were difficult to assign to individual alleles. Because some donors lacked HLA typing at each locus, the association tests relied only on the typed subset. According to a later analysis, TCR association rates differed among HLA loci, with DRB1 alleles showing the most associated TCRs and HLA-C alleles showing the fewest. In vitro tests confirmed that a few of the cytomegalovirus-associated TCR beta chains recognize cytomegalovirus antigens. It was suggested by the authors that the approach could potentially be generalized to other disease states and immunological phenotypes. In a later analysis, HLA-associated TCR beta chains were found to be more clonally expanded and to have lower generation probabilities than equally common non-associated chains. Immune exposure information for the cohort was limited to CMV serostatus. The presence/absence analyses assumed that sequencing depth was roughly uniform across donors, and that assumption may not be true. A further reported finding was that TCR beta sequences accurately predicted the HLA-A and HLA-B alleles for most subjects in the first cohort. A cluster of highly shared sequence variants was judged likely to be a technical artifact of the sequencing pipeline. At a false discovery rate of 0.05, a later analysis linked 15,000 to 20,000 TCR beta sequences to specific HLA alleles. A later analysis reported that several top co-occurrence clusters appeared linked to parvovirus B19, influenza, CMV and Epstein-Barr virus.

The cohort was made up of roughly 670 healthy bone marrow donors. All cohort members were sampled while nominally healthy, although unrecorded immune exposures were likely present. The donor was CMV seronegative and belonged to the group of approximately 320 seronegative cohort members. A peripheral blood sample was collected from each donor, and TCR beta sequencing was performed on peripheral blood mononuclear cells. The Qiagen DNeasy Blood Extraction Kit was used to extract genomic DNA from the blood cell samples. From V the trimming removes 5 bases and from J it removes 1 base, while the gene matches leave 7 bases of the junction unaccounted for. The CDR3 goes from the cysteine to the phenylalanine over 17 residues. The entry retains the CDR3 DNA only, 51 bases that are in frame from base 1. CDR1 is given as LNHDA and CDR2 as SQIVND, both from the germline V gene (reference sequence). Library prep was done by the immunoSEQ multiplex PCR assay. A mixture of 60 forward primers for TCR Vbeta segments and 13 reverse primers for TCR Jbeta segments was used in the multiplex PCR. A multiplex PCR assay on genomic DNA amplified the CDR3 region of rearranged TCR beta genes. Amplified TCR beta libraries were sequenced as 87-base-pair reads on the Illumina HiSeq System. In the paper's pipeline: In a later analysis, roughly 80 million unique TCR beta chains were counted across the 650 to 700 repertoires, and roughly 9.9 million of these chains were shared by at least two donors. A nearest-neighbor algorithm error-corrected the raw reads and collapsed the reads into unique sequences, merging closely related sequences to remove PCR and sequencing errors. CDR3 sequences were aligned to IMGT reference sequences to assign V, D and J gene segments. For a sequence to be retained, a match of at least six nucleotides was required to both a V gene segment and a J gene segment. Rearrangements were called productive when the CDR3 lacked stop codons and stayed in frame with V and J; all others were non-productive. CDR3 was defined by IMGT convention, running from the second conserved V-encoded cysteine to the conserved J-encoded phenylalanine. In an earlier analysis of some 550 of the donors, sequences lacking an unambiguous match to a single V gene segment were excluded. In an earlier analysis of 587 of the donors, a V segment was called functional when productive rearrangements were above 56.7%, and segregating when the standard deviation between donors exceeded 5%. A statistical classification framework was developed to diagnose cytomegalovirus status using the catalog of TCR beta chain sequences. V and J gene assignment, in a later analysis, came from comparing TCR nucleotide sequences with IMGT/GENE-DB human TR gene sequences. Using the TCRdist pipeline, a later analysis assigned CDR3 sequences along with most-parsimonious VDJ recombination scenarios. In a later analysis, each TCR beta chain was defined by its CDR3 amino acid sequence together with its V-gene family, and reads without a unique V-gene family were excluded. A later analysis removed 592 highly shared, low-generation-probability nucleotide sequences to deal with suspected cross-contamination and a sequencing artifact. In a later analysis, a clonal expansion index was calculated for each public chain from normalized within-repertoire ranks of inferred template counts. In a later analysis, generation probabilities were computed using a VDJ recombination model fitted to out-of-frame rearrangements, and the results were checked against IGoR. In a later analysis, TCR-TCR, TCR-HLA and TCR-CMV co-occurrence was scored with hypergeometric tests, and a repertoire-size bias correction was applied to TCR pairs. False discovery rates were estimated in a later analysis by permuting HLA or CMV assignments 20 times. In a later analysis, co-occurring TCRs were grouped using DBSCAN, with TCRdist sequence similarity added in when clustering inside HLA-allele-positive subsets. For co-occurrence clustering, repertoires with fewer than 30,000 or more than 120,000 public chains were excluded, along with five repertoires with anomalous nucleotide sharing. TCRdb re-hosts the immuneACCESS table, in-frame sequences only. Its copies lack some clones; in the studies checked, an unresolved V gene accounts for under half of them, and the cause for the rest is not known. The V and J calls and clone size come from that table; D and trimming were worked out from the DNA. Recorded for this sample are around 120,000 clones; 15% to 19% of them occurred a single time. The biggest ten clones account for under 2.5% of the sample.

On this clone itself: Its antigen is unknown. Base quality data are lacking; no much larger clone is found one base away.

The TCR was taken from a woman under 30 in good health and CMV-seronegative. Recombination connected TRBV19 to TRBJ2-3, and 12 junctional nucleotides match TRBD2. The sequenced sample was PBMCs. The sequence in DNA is TGTGCCAGTAGTCTACGACTAGCGGGGGCGCGCACAGATACGCAGTATTTT. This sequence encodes CASSLRLAGARTDTQYF.